These 25 T cell receptor beta chains share one sample of origin, sequenced in a study of T cells in Graves' hyperthyroidism and ophthalmopathy. RNA transcripts served as the template for amplifying TCR beta CDR3 regions. The HTBI primer set served for first-round RT-PCR of the TCR CDR3. TCRdb passed the multiplex PCR reads through MiXCR, listing each CDR3 protein once. In the table there are roughly 98,000 distinct CDR3 sequences, about 37% of which are singletons. The material sequenced was peripheral blood or thyroid tissue (not recorded which). The receptor set was obtained from a woman aged 25 to 45 with Graves' hyperthyroidism.

This clonotype was found many times. The chain couples TRBV13 to TRBJ2-7, with no clear D. V lost 5 bases and J lost 5, with 19 bases in between. The CDR3 covers 15 residues. Germline assignment: CDR1 PRHDT and CDR2 FYEKMQ (reference sequence). This CDR3 reads CASSPNGWGVDEQYF. The CDR3 nucleotides read TGTGCCAGCAGCCCAAACGGTTGGGGTGTCGACGAGCAGTACTTC. Complete variable domain (other parts from reference TRBV13 and TRBJ2-7): AAGVIQSPRHLIKEKRETATLKCYPIPRHDTVYWYQQGPGQDPQFLISFYEKMQSDKGSIPDRFSAQQFSDYHSELNMSSLELGDSALYFCASSPNGWGVDEQYFGPGTRLTVT.

About this clonotype itself: The CDR3 end shows no conserved phenylalanine or tryptophan, and so a read error is likely. This chain connects TRBV7-9 to TRBJ2-7, with unresolved D. This CDR3 is built from 14 residues. Germline V gene sequence: CDR1 SEHNR, CDR2 FQNEAQ (reference sequence). CDR3 in amino acids: CASSLDVWVYEQYL. CDR3 in DNA: TGTGCCAGCAGTTTAGATGTCTGGGTGTACGAGCAGTACCTC.

This clonotype was observed at least ten times. The chain is built from TRBV12-3 or TRBV12-4 and TRBJ1-2; TRBD1 matches 9 bases. The CDR3 loop spans 15 amino acids. Trimming at V came to 3 bases and at J to 7 bases, leaving 9 bases not matched to a gene. The CDR3 loop reads CASSLSYDRGTGYTF. The DNA for the CDR3 is TGTGCCAGCAGTTTGAGTTATGACAGGGGGACTGGCTACACCTTC.

The chain recombines TRBV30 with TRBJ1-5; D call uncertain. CDR3 size: 14 residues. Germline V gene lookup returns CDR1 GTSNPN and CDR2 SVGIG (reference sequence). The germline V and J ends were trimmed by 0 bases and 1 base, with 7 bases remaining between them. Here the CDR3 reads CAWSVSGSNQPQHF. The CDR3 DNA is TGTGCCTGGAGTGTGTCGGGGAGCAATCAGCCCCAGCATTTT. Filled out from reference TRBV30 and TRBJ1-5, the complete variable domain reads SQTIHQWPATLVQPVGSPLSLECTVEGTSNPNLYWYRQAAGRGLQLLFYSVGIGQISSEVPQNLSASRPQDRQFILSSKKLLLSDSGFYLCAWSVSGSNQPQHFGDGTRLSIL.

To note about this clonotype: At one end the junction does not follow the germline gene, possibly because of a read error. The rearrangement links TRBV7-9 to TRBJ2-3; D is possibly TRBD1 or TRBD2 (5 bases each). Per germline, CDR1 SEHNR and CDR2 FQNEAQ (reference sequence). The CDR3 covers 14 residues. The CDR3 loop is CAGSLGRYTDTQYF. The CDR3 nucleotides read TGTGCCGGCAGCTTGGGACGGTACACAGATACGCAGTATTTT.

This clonotype was observed many times. The chain carries TRBV24-1 and TRBJ2-7; tentatively, D is TRBD2 (7 bases). This CDR3 has 16 residues. The V end was cut by 5 bases, the J end by 1 base, with 17 bases between. Germline V lookup: CDR1 KGHDR, CDR2 SFDVKD. CDR3 sequence reads: CATSATQGRGSYEQYF. CDR3 coding DNA: TGTGCCACCAGTGCAACCCAGGGGAGGGGATCCTACGAGCAGTACTTC.

This chain connects TRBV12-3 or TRBV12-4 to TRBJ2-7; the D gene is possibly TRBD1 (6 bases). With 2 bases removed from V and 2 bases from J, the gap between germline ends came to 10 bases. This CDR3 region has 14 residues. The CDR3 is CASSLQQGPYEQYF. The CDR3 nucleotides read TGTGCCAGCAGTTTACAACAGGGCCCCTACGAGCAGTACTTC.

This clonotype was observed a single time. With a much larger clone just one base away, this may be a read error. Lacking the conserved final phenylalanine or tryptophan, this CDR3 likely reflects a read error. The genes are TRBV7-9 and TRBJ2-7; D is unresolved. CDR1 is SEHNR and CDR2 is FQNEAQ in the germline V gene (reference sequence). The CDR3 contains 14 residues. Trimming removed 5 bases from V and 1 base from J, with 12 bases in between. For the CDR3, the DNA is TGTGCCAGCAGCCAAGACCCTGGTTCCTACGAGCAGTACTCC. Translating gives CASSQDPGSYEQYS.

Comment on this clonotype: The CDR3 ends on some other residue instead of the conserved phenylalanine or tryptophan, so this is likely a read error. Because the CDR3's place on the DNA is in doubt, the DNA is left out and the CDR3 is given as listed by TCRdb. This chain uses TRBV15 with TRBJ2-6; the DNA was not compared with TRBD1, the D call given in the table. Germline-derived CDR1 and CDR2 are LNHNV and YYDKDF (reference sequence). The CDR3 adds up to 8 amino acids, both ends counted. CDR3 sequence: CATSDWGG.

This clonotype occurred a few times. CDR3 sequence reads: CASSSLGHTDTQYF. CDR3 bases: TGCGCCAGCAGCTCTCTAGGGCACACAGATACGCAGTATTTT. The V gene is TRBV5-1, the J gene TRBJ2-3; D not resolved. Trimming removed 3 bases at V and 2 bases at J, with 10 bases between. CDR1 is SGHRS, CDR2 YFSETQ, per germline. The CDR3 contains 14 residues.

This clonotype was seen more than once but under ten times. One end of the junction varies from germline; a read error may be responsible. In nucleotides, the CDR3 is TGTGCCGGCAGTTTATGGGGGGGTCATCAGCCCCAGCATTTT. Amino acids: CAGSLWGGHQPQHF. This chain links TRBV28 with TRBJ1-5; D may be TRBD1 (5 bases). This CDR3 spans 14 amino acids. Germline V gene data show CDR1 as MDHEN and CDR2 as SYDVKM.

This clonotype was found once. The V call is TRBV20-1, the J call TRBJ1-5; D might be TRBD1 (5 bases). Looked up from germline, CDR1 is DFQATT and CDR2 is SNEGSKA (reference sequence). V gave up 5 bases and J gave up 3 bases, with 14 bases separating them. CDR3 length equals 14 residues. CDR3 nucleotides: TGCAGTGCTTCTGGGACGGACCACAATCAGCCCCAGCATTTT. Translating gives CSASGTDHNQPQHF.

The chain employs TRBV2 and TRBJ2-7; D is possibly TRBD1 (6 bases). The CDR3 loop spans 14 amino acids. Germline V lookup: CDR1 SNHLY, CDR2 FYNNEI. V was cut by 6 bases and J by 6 bases, with 18 bases left in between. CDR3 nucleotides: TGTGCCAGCAGCTTCAGGGGCACCCAAGCCGAGCAGTACTTC. It encodes CASSFRGTQAEQYF.

V gene TRBV15 combines with J gene TRBJ2-7; possibly TRBD1 or TRBD2 for D (6 bases each). The V end lost 5 bases, the J end lost 6 bases, and 11 bases lay between the germline ends. The CDR3 extends over 12 amino acids. Per the germline V gene, CDR1 is LNHNV and CDR2 is YYDKDF (reference sequence). Here the CDR3 reads CATSGGTREQYF. The CDR3 region has the DNA TGTGCCACCAGCGGCGGGACACGCGAGCAGTACTTC.

This clonotype was recorded many times. This chain uses TRBV7-2 with TRBJ2-2; the D gene is possibly TRBD1 (6 bases). CDR1 is SGHTA, CDR2 FQGNSA, per germline. The CDR3 covers 14 residues. V shed 5 bases and J shed 5 bases, with 12 bases lying between them. The CDR3 bases are TGTGCCAGCAGCCCCGGGACATTTACCGGGGAGCTGTTTTTT. This gives the protein CASSPGTFTGELFF.

This clonotype was seen ten or more times. This chain uses TRBV6-5 with TRBJ2-6, with no clear D. CDR3 length equals 13 residues. In germline, CDR1 is MNHEY, CDR2 SVGAGI. The germline V and J ends were trimmed by 1 base and 3 bases, with 1 base remaining between them. CDR3 nucleotide sequence: TGTGCCAGCAGTTACTTTGGGGCCAACGTCCTGACTTTC. Protein: CASSYFGANVLTF.

The chain couples TRBV14 to TRBJ2-3, with TRBD2 matching 8 bases. This CDR3 contains 14 residues. CDR1 and CDR2 from the germline V gene are SGHDN and FVKESK. The V gene end was trimmed by 4 bases and the J gene end by 6 bases; junction bases not matched to a gene: 6. CDR3 sequence reads: CASSPREGPDTQYF. CDR3 DNA: TGTGCCAGCAGCCCTCGGGAGGGCCCGGATACGCAGTATTTT.

This clonotype has at least ten counts. The chain has TRBV6-1 and TRBJ2-7; D gene uncertain. Trimming removed 0 bases at V and 7 bases at J, with 13 bases between. Germline-derived CDR1 and CDR2 are MNHNS and SASEGT. This CDR3 has 14 amino acids. The CDR3 DNA is TGTGCCAGCAGTGAAGCCGTTTCCACCCCGGAGCAGTACTTC. As protein: CASSEAVSTPEQYF.

The V call is TRBV7-3, the J call TRBJ2-3; 9 bases agree with TRBD2. This CDR3 region has 15 residues. V gave up 5 bases and J gave up 8 bases; unmatched junction bases: 11. Germline V gives CDR1 SGHTA, CDR2 FQGTGA. CDR3 region: CASSPLGGRASTQYF. The CDR3 nucleotides are TGTGCCAGCAGCCCTTTGGGCGGGAGGGCCAGTACGCAGTATTTT. The complete variable domain, with remaining parts taken from reference TRBV7-3 and TRBJ2-3, reads GAGVSQTPSNKVTEKGKYVELRCDPISGHTALYWYRQSLGQGPEFLIYFQGTGAADDSGLPNDRFFAVRPEGSVSTLKIQRTERGDSAVYLCASSPLGGRASTQYFGPGTRLTVL.

The rearrangement links TRBV20-1 to TRBJ2-7; D gene uncertain. CDR1 and CDR2 (germline): DFQATT, SNEGSKA (reference sequence). This CDR3 is built from 10 residues. Trimming cost V 3 bases and J 7 bases, with 7 bases left between them. The CDR3 DNA sequence: TGCAGTGCTAGCGACGGAGAGCAGTACTTC. This translates into CSASDGEQYF.

This chain connects TRBV10-3 to TRBJ2-7; 7 bases agree with TRBD1. CDR3 length: 13 amino acids. The trim removed 8 bases at V and 2 bases at J, leaving 6 bases unmatched. Germline V gene data show CDR1 as ENHRY and CDR2 as SYGVKD. CDR3 nucleotide sequence: TGTGCCATCGGTTCGGACAGGACCTACGAGCAGTACTTC. It is translated as CAIGSDRTYEQYF.

The CDR3 region is CASSSLGNTEAFF. In DNA form, the CDR3 reads TGCGCCAGCAGCTCGCTTGGGAACACTGAAGCTTTCTTT. V and J are TRBV5-1 and TRBJ1-1; D unresolved. The germline CDR1 and CDR2 sequences are SGHRS and YFSETQ. The CDR3 sequence is 13 residues long. V shed 3 bases and J shed 1 base, with 7 bases lying between them.

V is TRBV25-1 and J is TRBJ1-1; D remains ambiguous. Germline V CDR1 and CDR2: MGHDK, SYGVNS. This CDR3 is built from 12 residues. Trimming took off 4 bases at V and 5 bases at J, with 8 bases between the two ends. The CDR3 DNA sequence: TGTGCCAGCAGTGTGGGTCGGACTGAAGCTTTCTTT. Encoded protein: CASSVGRTEAFF. The entire variable domain, with the rest obtained from reference TRBV25-1 and TRBJ1-1, is as follows: EADIYQTPRYLVIGTGKKITLECSQTMGHDKMYWYQQDPGMELHLIHYSYGVNSTEKGDLSSESTVSRIRTEHFPLTLESARPSHTSQYLCASSVGRTEAFFGQGTRLTVV.

The rearrangement links TRBV20-1 to TRBJ1-1; D gene uncertain. Trimming pared 5 bases from V and 5 bases from J, leaving 9 bases between. The CDR3 contains 11 residues. CDR1 and CDR2 (germline): DFQATT, SNEGSKA (reference sequence). The DNA for the CDR3 is TGCAGTGCTCTCTCCCTAACTGAAGCTTTCTTT. Amino acid sequence: CSALSLTEAFF.

The genes are TRBV20-1 and TRBJ1-5, with TRBD1 as a possible D gene (6 bases). Germline V gene sequence: CDR1 DFQATT, CDR2 SNEGSKA (reference sequence). Trimming cost V 5 bases and J 5 bases, with 13 bases left between them. The CDR3 has 13 residues. For the CDR3, the DNA is TGCAGTGCTGCGGGACATCAGGATCAGCCCCAGCATTTT. Protein: CSAAGHQDQPQHF.